Here is one TCR beta chain with its context. The length of the CDR3 is 13 residues. V lost 6 bases to trimming and J lost 0 bases, with 6 bases between them. This specimen belongs to a study of blood T cell repertoires in COVID-19. Study context: T cells, B-cell-depleted T cells, or PBMCs supplied cDNA or gDNA.

Original processing notes: From reference gene primer amplification, estimates of nucleated cell counts were derived. Only in-frame clones appear in the TCRdb table, and some are missing; sequencing was by immunoSEQ multiplex PCR. V and J calls plus clone size are reproduced from that table; the DNA served to infer D and trimming. This repertoire shows about 120,000 clones, around 86% found once; its top ten account for 10% to 12%. Enrolment of Seattle patients took place during active infection, and they were followed longitudinally. What was sequenced was peripheral blood. This TCR derives from a woman between 65 and 79 years old with COVID-19, enrolled during active disease. The chain recombines TRBV12-3 or TRBV12-4 with TRBJ1-5; tentative D call: TRBD1 (6 bases). The CDR3 loop reads CASSRGSNQPQHF. The CDR3 nucleotides are TGTGCCAGCAGCAGGGGTAGCAATCAGCCCCAGCATTTT.